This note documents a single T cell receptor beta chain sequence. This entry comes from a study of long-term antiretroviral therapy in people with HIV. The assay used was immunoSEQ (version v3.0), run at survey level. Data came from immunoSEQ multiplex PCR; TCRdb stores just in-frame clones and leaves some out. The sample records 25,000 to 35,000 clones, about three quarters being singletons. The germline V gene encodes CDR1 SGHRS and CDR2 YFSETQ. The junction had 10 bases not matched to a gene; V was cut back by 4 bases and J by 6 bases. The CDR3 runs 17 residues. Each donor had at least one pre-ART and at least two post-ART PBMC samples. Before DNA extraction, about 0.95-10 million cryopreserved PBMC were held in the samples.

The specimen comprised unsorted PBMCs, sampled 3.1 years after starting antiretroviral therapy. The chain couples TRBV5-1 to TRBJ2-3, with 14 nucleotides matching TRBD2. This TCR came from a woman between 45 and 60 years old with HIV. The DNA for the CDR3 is TGCGCCAGCAGCAATCATAGACTAGCGGGGGGGATGGATACGCAGTATTTT. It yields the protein CASSNHRLAGGMDTQYF. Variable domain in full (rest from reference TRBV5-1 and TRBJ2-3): KAGVTQTPRYLIKTRGQQVTLSCSPISGHRSVSWYQQTPGQGLQFLFEYFSETQRNKGNFPGRFSGRQFSNSRSEMNVSTLELGDSALYLCASSNHRLAGGMDTQYFGPGTRLTVL.